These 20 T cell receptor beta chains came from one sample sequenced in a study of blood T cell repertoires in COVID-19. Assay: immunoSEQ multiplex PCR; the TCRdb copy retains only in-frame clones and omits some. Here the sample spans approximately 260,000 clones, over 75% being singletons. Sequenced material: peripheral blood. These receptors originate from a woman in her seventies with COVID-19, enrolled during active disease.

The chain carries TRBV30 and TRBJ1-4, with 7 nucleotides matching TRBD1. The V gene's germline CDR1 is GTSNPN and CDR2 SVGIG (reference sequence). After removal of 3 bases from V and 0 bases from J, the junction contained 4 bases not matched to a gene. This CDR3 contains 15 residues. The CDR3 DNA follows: TGTGCCTGGAGCCGGACAGGAGCAACTAATGAAAAACTGTTTTTT. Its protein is CAWSRTGATNEKLFF.

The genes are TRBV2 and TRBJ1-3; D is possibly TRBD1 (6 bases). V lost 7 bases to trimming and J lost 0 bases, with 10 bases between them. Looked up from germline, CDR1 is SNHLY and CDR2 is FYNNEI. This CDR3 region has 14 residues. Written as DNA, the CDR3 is TGTGCCAGCACTCAGACAGGCTCTGGAAACACCATATATTTT. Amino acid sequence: CASTQTGSGNTIYF.

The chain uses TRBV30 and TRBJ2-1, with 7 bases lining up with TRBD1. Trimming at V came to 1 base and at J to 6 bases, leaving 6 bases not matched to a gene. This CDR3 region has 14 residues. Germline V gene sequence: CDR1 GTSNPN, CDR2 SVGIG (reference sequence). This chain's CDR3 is CAWSGESGGNEQFF. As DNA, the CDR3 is TGTGCCTGGAGTGGGGAGTCAGGGGGCAATGAGCAGTTCTTC.

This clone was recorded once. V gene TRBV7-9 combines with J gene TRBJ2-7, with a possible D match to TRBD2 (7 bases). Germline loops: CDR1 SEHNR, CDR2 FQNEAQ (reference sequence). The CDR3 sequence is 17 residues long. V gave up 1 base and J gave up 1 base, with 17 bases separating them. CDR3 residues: CASSLEGRGARSYEQYF. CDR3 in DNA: TGTGCCAGCAGCTTAGAGGGACGGGGGGCGAGGTCCTACGAGCAGTACTTC.

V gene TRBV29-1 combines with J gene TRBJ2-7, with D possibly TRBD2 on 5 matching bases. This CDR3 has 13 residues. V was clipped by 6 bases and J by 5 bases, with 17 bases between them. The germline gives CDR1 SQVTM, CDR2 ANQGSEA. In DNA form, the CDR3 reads TGCAGCGTCCAAAAGCCGGGAAGAAACGAGCAGTACTTC. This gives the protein CSVQKPGRNEQYF.

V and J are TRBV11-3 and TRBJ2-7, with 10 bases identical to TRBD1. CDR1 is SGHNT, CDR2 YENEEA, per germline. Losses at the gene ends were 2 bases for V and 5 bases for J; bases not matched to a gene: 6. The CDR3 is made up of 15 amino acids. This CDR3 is CASSLYGTGVDEQYF. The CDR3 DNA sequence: TGTGCCAGCAGCTTATACGGGACAGGGGTTGACGAGCAGTACTTC.

This CDR3 is CASSDSKQSGVDEQFF. Here the CDR3 DNA reads TGTGCCAGCAGTGACTCGAAACAAAGCGGTGTAGATGAGCAGTTCTTC. This chain uses TRBV6-4 with TRBJ2-1, with D perhaps matching TRBD2 (5 bases). This CDR3 has 16 amino acids. V lost 0 bases to trimming and J lost 8 bases, with 17 bases between them. Germline loops: CDR1 MRHNA, CDR2 SNTAGT.

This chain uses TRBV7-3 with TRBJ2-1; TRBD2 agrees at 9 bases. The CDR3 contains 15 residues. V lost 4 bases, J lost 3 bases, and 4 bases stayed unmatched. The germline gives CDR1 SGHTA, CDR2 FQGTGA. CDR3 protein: CASSSAAGGYNEQFF. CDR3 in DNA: TGTGCCAGCAGCTCCGCAGCGGGGGGCTACAATGAGCAGTTCTTC.

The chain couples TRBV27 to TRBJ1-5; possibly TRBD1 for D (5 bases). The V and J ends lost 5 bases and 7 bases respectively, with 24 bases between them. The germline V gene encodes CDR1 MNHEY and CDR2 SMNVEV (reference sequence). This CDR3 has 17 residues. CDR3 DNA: TGTGCCAGCAGTCCCCGGGGGAGCAGAAGGCTGCGGCAGCCCCAGCATTTT. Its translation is CASSPRGSRRLRQPQHF.

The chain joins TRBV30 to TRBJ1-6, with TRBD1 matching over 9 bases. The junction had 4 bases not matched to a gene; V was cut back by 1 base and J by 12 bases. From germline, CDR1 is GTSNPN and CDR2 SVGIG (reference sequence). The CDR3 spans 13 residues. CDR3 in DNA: TGTGCCTGGAGTGCGGGACAGGGTGAACCCCTCCACTTT. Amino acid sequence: CAWSAGQGEPLHF.

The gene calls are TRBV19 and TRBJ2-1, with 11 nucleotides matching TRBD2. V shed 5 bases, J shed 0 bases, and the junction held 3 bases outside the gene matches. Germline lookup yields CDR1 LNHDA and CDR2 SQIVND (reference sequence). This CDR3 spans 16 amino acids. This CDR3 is CASSDSGRVSYNEQFF. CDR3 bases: TGTGCCAGTAGTGATAGCGGGAGGGTCTCCTACAATGAGCAGTTCTTC.

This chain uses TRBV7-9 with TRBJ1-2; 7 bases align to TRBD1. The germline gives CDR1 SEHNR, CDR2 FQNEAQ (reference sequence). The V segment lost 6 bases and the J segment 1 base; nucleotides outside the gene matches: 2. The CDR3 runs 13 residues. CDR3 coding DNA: TGTGCCAGCAGGGGACAGCATAACTATGGCTACACCTTC. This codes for CASRGQHNYGYTF.

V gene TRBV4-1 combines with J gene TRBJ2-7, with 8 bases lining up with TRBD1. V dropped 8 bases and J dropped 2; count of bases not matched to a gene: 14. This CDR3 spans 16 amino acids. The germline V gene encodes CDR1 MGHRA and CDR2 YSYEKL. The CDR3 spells CASSPQGATPTYEQYF. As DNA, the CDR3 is TGCGCCAGCTCCCCCCAGGGGGCGACCCCGACCTACGAGCAGTACTTC.

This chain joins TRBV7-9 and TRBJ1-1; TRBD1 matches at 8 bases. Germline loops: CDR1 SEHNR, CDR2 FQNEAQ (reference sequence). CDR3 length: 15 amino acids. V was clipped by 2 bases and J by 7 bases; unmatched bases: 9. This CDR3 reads CASSLQATGVGEAFF. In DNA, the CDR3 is TGTGCCAGCAGCTTACAAGCGACAGGGGTAGGTGAAGCTTTCTTT.

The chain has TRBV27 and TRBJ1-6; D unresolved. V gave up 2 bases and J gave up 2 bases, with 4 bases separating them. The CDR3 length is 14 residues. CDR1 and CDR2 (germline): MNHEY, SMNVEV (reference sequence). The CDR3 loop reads CASSLAAYNSPLHF. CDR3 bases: TGTGCCAGCAGTTTAGCAGCCTATAATTCACCCCTCCACTTT.

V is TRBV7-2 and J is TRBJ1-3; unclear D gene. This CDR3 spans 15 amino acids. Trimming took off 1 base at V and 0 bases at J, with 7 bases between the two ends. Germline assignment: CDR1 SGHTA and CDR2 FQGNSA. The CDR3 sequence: CASSLGASSGNTIYF. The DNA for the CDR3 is TGTGCCAGCAGCTTAGGTGCGTCCTCTGGAAACACCATATATTTT.

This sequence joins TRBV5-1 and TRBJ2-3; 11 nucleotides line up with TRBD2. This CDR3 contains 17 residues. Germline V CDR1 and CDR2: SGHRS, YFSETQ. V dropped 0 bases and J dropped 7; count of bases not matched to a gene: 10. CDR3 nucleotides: TGCGCCAGCAGCTTGGGACTCGGACTAGCGGGCGAGTATACGCAGTATTTT. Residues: CASSLGLGLAGEYTQYF.

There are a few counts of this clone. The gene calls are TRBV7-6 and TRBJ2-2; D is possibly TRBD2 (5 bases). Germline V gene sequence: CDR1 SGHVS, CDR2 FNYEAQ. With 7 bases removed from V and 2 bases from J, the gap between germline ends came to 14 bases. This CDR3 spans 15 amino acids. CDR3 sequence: CASTPLADNTGELFF. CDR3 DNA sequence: TGTGCCAGCACTCCTCTAGCCGATAACACCGGGGAGCTGTTTTTT.

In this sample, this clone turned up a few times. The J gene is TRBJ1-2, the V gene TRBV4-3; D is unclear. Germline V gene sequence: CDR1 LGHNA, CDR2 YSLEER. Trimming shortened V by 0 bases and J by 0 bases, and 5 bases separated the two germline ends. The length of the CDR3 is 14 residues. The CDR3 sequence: CASSQDLSNYGYTF. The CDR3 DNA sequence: TGCGCCAGCAGCCAAGATTTATCTAACTATGGCTACACCTTC.

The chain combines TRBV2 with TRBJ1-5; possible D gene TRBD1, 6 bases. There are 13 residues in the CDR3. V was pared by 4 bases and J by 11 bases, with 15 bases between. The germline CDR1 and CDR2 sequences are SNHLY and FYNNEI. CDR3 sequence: CASSVQGEGAQHF. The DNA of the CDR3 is TGTGCCAGCAGTGTTCAGGGAGAGGGGGCCCAGCATTTT. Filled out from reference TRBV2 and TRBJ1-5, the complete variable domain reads EPEVTQTPSHQVTQMGQEVILRCVPISNHLYFYWYRQILGQKVEFLVSFYNNEISEKSEIFDDQFSVERPDGSNFTLKIRSTKLEDSAMYFCASSVQGEGAQHFGDGTRLSIL.